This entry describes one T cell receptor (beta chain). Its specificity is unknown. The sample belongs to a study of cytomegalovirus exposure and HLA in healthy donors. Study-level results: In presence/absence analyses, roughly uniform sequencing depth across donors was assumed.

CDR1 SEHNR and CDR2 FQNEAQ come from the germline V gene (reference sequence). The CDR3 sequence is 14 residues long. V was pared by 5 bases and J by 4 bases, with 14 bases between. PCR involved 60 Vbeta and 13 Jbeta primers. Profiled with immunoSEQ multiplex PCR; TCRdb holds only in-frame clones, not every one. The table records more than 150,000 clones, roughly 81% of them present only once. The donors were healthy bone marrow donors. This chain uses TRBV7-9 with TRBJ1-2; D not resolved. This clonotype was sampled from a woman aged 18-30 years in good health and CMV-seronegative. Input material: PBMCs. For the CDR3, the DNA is TGTGCCAGCAGCCTCGGAGCCATAGGCTATGGCTACACCTTC. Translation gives CASSLGAIGYGYTF.